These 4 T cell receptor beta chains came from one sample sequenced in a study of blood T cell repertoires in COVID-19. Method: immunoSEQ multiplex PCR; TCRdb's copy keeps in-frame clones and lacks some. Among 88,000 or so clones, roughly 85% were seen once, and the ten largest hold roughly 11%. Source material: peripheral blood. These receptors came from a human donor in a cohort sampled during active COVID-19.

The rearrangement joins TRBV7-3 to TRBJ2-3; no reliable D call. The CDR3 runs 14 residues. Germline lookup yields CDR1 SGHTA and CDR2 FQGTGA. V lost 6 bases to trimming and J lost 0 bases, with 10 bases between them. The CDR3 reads CASSTGVSTDTQYF. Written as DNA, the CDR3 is TGTGCCAGCAGTACCGGAGTTAGCACAGATACGCAGTATTTT.

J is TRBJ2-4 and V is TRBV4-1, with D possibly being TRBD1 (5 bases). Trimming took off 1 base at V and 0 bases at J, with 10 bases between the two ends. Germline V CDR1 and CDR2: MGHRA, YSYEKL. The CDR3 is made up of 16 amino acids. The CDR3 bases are TGCGCCAGCAGCCAAGCCAGGGCTATAGCCAAAAACATTCAGTACTTC. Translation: CASSQARAIAKNIQYF.

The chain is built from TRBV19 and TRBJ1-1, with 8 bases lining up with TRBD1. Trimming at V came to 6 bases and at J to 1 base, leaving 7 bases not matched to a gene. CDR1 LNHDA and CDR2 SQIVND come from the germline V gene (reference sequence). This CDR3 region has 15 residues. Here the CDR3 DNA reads TGTGCCAGTAGCCACCGGGGACAGGCGAACACTGAAGCTTTCTTT. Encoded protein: CASSHRGQANTEAFF. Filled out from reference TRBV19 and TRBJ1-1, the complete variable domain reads DGGITQSPKYLFRKEGQNVTLSCEQNLNHDAMYWYRQDPGQGLRLIYYSQIVNDFQKGDIAEGYSVSREKKESFPLTVTSAQKNPTAFYLCASSHRGQANTEAFFGQGTRLTVV.

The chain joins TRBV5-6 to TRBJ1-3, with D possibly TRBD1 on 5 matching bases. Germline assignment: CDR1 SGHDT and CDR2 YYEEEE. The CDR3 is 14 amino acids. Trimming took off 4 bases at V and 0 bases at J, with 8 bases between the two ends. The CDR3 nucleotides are TGTGCCAGCAGCCCAGGGCCCTCTGGAAACACCATATATTTT. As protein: CASSPGPSGNTIYF.